This TCR beta chain was sequenced for a study of response to subunit inactivated influenza vaccine. This clonotype was seen at least ten times. The antigen remains undetermined. Per the germline V gene, CDR1 is SQVTM and CDR2 is ANQGSEA. Trimming at V came to 4 bases and at J to 3 bases, leaving 2 bases not matched to a gene. The CDR3 is made up of 12 amino acids. Study-wide points: New T cells are recruited in small numbers by each seasonal influenza vaccination, according to the authors' suggestion.

TCRdb reprocessed the RT-PCR reads with MiXCR, giving one entry per CDR3 protein. The sample lists almost 250,000 distinct CDR3 sequences, more than 9% occurring once. The rearrangement links TRBV29-1 to TRBJ2-5; 7 bases are a match to TRBD2. This TCR derives from a man aged 50-60 years who received an inactivated influenza vaccine. The sample consisted of non-naive T cells sorted from PBMCs, taken around two weeks before vaccination. CDR3 nucleotides: TGCAGCGTTGCTAGCGGAGAAGAGACCCAGTACTTC. This gives the protein CSVASGEETQYF.